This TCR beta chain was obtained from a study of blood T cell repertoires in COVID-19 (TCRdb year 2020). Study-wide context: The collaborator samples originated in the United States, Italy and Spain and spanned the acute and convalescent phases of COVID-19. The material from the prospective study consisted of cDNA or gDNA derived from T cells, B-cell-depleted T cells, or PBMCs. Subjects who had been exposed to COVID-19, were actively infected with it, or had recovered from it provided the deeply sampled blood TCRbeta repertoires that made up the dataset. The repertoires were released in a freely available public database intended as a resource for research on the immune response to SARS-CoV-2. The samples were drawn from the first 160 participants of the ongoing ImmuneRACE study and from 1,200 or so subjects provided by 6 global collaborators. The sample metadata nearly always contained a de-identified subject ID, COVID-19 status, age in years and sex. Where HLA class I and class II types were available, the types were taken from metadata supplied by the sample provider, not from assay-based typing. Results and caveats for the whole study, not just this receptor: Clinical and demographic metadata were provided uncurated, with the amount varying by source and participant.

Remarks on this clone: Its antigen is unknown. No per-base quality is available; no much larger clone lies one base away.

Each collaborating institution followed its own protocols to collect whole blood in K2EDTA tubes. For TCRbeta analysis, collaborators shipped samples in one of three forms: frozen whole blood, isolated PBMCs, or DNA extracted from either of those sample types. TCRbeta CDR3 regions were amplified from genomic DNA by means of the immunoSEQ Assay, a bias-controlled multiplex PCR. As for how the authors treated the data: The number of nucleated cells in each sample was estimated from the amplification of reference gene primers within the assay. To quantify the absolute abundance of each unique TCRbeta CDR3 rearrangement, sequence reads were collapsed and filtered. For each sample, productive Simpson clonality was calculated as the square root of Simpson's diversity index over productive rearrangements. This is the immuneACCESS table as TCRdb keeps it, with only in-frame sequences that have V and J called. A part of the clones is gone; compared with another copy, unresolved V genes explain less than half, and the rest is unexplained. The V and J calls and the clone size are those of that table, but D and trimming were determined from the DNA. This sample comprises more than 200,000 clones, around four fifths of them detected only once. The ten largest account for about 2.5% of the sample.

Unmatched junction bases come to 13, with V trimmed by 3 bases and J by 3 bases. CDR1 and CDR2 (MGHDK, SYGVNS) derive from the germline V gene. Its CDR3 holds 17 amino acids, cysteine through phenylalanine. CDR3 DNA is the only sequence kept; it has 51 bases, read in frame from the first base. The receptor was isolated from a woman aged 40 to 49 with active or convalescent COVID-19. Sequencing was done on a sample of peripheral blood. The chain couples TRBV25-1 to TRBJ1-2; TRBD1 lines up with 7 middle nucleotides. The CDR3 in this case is CASSDPKNPGTDYGYTF. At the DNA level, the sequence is TGTGCCAGCAGTGACCCAAAAAATCCCGGGACAGACTATGGCTACACCTTC.